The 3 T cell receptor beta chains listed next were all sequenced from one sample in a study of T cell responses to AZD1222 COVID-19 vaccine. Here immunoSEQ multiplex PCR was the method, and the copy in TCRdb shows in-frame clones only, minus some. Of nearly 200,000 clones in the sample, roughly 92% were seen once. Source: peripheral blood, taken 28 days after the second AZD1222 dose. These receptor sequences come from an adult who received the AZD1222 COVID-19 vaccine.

DNA for the CDR3: TGTGCCAGCAGCACCCGACAGGGGACCGGGGAGCTGTTTTTT. It codes for CASSTRQGTGELFF. V and J are TRBV11-2 and TRBJ2-2; 8 nucleotides align to TRBD1. V shed 5 bases, J shed 5 bases, and the junction held 4 bases outside the gene matches. Germline lookup yields CDR1 SGHAT and CDR2 FQNNGV. The CDR3 covers 14 residues.

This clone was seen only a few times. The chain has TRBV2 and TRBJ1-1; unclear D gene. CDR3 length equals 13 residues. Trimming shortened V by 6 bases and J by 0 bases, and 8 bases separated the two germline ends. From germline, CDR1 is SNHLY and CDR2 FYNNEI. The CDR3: CASRRRMNTEAFF. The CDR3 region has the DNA TGTGCCAGCAGACGCAGAATGAACACTGAAGCTTTCTTT.

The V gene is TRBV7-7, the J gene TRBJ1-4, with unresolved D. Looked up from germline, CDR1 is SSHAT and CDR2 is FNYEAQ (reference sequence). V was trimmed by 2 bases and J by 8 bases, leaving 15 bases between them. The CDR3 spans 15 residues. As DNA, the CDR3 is TGTGCCAGCAGCTTAAGCTATCGCGCAGGAGAAAAACTGTTTTTT. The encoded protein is CASSLSYRAGEKLFF. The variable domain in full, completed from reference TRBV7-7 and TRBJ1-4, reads GAGVSQSPRYKVTKRGQDVTLRCDPISSHATLYWYQQALGQGPEFLTYFNYEAQPDKSGLPSDRFSAERPEGSISTLTIQRTEQRDSAMYRCASSLSYRAGEKLFFGSGTQLSVL.